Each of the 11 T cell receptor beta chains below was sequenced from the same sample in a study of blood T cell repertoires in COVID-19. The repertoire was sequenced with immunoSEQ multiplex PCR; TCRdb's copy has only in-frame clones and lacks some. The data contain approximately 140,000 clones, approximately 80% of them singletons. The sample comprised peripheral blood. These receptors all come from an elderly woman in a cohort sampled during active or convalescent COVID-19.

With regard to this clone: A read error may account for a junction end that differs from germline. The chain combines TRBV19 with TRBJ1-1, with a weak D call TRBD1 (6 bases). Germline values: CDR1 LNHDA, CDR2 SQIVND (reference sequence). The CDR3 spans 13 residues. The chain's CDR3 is CASRIGGGAEAFF. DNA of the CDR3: TGTGCCAGTAGGATAGGCGGGGGCGCTGAAGCTTTCTTT.

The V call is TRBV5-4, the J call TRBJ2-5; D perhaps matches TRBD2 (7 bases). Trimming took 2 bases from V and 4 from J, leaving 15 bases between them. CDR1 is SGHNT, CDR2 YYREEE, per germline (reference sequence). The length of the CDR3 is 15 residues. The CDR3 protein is CASSFGGAVGETQYF. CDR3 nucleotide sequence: TGTGCCAGCAGCTTTGGGGGGGCGGTAGGAGAGACCCAGTACTTC.

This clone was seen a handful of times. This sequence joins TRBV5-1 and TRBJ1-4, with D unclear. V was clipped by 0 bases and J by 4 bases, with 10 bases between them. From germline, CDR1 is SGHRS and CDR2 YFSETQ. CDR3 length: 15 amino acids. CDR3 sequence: CASSLAGGGNEKLFF. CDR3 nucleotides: TGCGCCAGCAGCTTGGCAGGAGGAGGTAATGAAAAACTGTTTTTT.

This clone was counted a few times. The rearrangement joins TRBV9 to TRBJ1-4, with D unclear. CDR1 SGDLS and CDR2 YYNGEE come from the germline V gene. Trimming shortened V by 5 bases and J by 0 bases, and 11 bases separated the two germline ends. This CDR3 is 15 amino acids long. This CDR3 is CASSSTPATNEKLFF. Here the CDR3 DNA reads TGTGCCAGCAGTTCAACACCCGCAACTAATGAAAAACTGTTTTTT.

The chain's CDR3 is CASSHQIQGAIGELFF. CDR3 nucleotides: TGTGCCAGCAGCCATCAAATACAGGGGGCGATCGGGGAGCTGTTTTTT. This sequence joins TRBV5-5 and TRBJ2-2, with 9 nucleotides matching TRBD1. CDR1 and CDR2 (germline): SGHKS, YYEKEE (reference sequence). This CDR3 region has 16 residues. V lost 4 bases, J lost 7 bases, and 11 bases stayed unmatched.

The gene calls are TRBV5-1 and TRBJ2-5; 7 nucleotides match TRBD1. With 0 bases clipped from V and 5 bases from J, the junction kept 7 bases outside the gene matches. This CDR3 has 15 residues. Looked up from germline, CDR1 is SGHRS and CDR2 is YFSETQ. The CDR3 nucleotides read TGCGCCAGCAGCTTGGAATTTAGCAGGGGGGAGACCCAGTACTTC. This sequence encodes CASSLEFSRGETQYF.

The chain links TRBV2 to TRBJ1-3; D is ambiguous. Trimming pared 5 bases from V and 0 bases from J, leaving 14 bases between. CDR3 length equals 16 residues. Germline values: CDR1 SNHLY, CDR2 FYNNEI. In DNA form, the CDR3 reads TGTGCCAGCAGTTCTCCGAATCCGCGCTCTGGAAACACCATATATTTT. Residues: CASSSPNPRSGNTIYF.

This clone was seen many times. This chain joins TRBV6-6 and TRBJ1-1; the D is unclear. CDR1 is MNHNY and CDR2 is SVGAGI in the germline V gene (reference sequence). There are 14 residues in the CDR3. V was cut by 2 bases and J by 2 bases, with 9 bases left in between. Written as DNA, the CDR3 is TGTGCCAGCAGTTACGCACCAGGTAACACTGAAGCTTTCTTT. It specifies CASSYAPGNTEAFF.

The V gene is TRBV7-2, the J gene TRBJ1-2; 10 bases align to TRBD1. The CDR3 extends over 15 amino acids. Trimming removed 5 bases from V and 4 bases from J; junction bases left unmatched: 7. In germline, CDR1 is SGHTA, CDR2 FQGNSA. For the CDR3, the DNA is TGTGCCAGCAGCGGGAGGGACAGGGGCCTCTATGGCTACACCTTC. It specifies CASSGRDRGLYGYTF.

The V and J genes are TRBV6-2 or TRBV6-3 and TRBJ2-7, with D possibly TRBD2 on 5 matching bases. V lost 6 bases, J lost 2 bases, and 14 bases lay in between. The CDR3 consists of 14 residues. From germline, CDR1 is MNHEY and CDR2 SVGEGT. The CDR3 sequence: CASSRSPGAYEQYV. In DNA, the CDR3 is TGTGCCAGCAGCCGATCCCCCGGGGCCTACGAGCAGTACGTC.

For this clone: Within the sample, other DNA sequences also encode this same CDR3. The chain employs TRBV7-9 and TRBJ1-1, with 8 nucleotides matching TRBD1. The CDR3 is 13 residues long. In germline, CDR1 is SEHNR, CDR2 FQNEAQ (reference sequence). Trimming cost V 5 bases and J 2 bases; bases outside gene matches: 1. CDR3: CASSGQGNTEAFF. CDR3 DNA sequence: TGTGCCAGCAGCGGACAGGGTAACACTGAAGCTTTCTTT.